This T cell receptor (beta chain) was captured in a study of T cells in tuberculosis. Study-wide findings and caveats: GMM-specific TCRs were nearer to active tuberculosis alpha repertoires, suggesting expansion.

Produced via immunoSEQ multiplex PCR; TCRdb's table is partial and in-frame only. The data hold 30,000 to 35,000 clones, with roughly 96% observed a single time. The germline V and J ends were trimmed by 4 bases and 6 bases, with 14 bases remaining between them. Germline V gene lookup returns CDR1 MNHEY and CDR2 SMNVEV (reference sequence). There are 14 residues in the CDR3. Details on this clone: As yet, its antigen is unknown.

This TCR was sampled from a donor aged 10-29 years with latent tuberculosis or without tuberculosis infection. The sequenced sample was PBMCs. This sequence joins TRBV27 and TRBJ2-3; no clear D. The CDR3 DNA reads as TGTGCCAGCAGTTATTTGGGCCCCCAGGATACGCAGTATTTT. This gives the protein CASSYLGPQDTQYF.